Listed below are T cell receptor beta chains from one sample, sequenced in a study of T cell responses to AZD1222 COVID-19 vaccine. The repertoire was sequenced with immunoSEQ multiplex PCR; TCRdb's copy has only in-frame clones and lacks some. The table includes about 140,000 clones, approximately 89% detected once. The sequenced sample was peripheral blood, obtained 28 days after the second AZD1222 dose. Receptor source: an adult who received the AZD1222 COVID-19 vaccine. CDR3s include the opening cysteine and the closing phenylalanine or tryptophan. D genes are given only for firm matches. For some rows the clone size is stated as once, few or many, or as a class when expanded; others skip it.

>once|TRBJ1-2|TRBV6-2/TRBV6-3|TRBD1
CASSQVGGGANGYTF
TGTGCCAGCAGTCAGGTCGGAGGGGGCGCGAACGGCTACACCTTC
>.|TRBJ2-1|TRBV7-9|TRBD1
CASSSRGKTYNEQFF
TGTGCCAGCAGCTCCAGGGGGAAAACCTACAATGAGCAGTTCTTC
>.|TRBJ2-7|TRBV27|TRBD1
CASSRTGDRREQYF
TGTGCCAGCAGCCGGACAGGGGACCGGCGGGAGCAGTACTTC
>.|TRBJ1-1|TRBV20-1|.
CSARGGIF
TGCAGTGCCCGTGGGGGTATCTTT
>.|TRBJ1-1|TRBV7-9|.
CASSLGLAGNTEAFF
TGTGCCAGCAGCTTAGGCCTAGCGGGGAACACTGAAGCTTTCTTT
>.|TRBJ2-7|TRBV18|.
CASSPPGPYEQYF
TGTGCCAGCTCACCACCGGGACCCTACGAGCAGTACTTC
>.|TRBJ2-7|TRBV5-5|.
CASSRTAYEQYF
TGTGCCAGCAGCCGGACAGCCTACGAGCAGTACTTC
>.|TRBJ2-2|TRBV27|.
CASSFWWGSDTGELFF
TGTGCCAGCAGTTTTTGGTGGGGCTCGGACACCGGGGAGCTGTTTTTT
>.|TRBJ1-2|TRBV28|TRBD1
CASRTIGTGMGGYTF
TGTGCCAGCAGGACGATCGGGACAGGGATGGGGGGCTACACCTTC
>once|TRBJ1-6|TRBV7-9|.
CASSLPRAGSPLHF
TGTGCCAGCAGCCTCCCCAGGGCAGGATCACCCCTCCACTTT
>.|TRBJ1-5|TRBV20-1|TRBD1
CSASPRGYANQPQHF
TGCAGTGCTAGTCCCAGGGGGTATGCCAATCAGCCCCAGCATTTT
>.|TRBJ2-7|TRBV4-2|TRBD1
CASSLQGAPDSSYEQYF
TGTGCCAGCTCGCTCCAGGGGGCTCCTGACAGCTCCTACGAGCAGTACTTC
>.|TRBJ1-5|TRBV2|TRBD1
CASTGQGASIGQPQHF
TGTGCCAGCACGGGACAGGGGGCGTCCATCGGTCAGCCCCAGCATTTT
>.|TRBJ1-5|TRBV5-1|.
CASSLDPYSNQPQHF
TGCGCCAGCAGTTTAGACCCTTATAGCAATCAGCCCCAGCATTTT
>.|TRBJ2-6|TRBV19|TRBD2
CATGTSLTGANVLTF
TGTGCCACCGGGACTAGCCTTACTGGGGCCAACGTCCTGACTTTC
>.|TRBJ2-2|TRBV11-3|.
CASSEFPNTGELFF
TGTGCCAGCAGCGAATTCCCGAACACCGGGGAGCTGTTTTTT
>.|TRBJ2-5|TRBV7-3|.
CASSLIPQETQYF
TGTGCCAGCAGCTTAATCCCCCAAGAGACCCAGTACTTC
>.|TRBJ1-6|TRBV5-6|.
CASSLTGYNSPLHF
TGTGCCAGCAGCTTGACAGGGTATAATTCACCCCTCCACTTT
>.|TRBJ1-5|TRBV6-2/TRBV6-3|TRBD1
CASSYLGTVTNQPQHF
TGTGCCAGCAGTTACCTCGGGACAGTGACTAATCAGCCCCAGCATTTT
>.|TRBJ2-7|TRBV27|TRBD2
CASRLAGGTLREQYF
TGTGCCAGCAGATTAGCGGGAGGGACGTTGAGGGAGCAGTACTTC
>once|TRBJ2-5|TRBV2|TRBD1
CASMETGLLQETQYF
TGTGCCAGCATGGAGACAGGGCTCCTACAAGAGACCCAGTACTTC
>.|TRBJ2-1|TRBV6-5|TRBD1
CASSYIRGQNHNEQFF
TGTGCCAGCAGTTACATCAGGGGGCAAAATCACAATGAGCAGTTCTTC
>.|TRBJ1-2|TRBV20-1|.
CSASTGPNYGYTF
TGCAGTGCTAGTACAGGGCCTAACTATGGCTACACCTTC
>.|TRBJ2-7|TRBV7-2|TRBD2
CASSFVGLAGGPLEQYF
TGTGCCAGCAGCTTCGTGGGACTAGCGGGGGGGCCCCTCGAGCAGTACTTC
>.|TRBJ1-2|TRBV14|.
CASSPTPGDGYGYTF
TGTGCCAGCAGCCCGACCCCGGGGGACGGCTATGGCTACACCTTC
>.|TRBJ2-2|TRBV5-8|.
CASSLSRTGELFF
TGTGCCAGCAGCTTGAGCAGAACCGGGGAGCTGTTTTTT
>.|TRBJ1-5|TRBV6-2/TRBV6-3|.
CASSYSNRVSNQPQHF
TGTGCCAGCAGTTACTCGAACAGGGTTAGCAATCAGCCCCAGCATTTT
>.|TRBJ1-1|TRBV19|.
CASTRTGVRNTEAFF
TGTGCCAGTACCCGGACGGGGGTACGGAACACTGAAGCTTTCTTT
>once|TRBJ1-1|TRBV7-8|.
CASSPIYGGVGSTEAFF
TGTGCCAGCAGCCCCATTTACGGCGGGGTTGGTAGCACTGAAGCTTTCTTT
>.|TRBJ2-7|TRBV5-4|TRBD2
CASTTLAGGIHEQYF
TGTGCCAGCACCACCTTAGCGGGAGGGATACACGAGCAGTACTTC
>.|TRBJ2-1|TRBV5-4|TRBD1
CASSTGQGRVNEQFF
TGTGCCAGCAGCACAGGACAGGGGAGGGTCAATGAGCAGTTCTTC
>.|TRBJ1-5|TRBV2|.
CASSASTGNQPQHF
TGTGCCAGCAGTGCCAGCACGGGCAATCAGCCCCAGCATTTT
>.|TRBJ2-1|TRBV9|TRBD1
CASSGRAGTGVNGEQFF
TGTGCCAGCAGCGGGAGGGCCGGGACAGGGGTCAACGGTGAGCAGTTCTTC
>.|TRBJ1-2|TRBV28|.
CASNLPFGGERYGYTF
TGTGCCAGCAACCTTCCCTTCGGCGGGGAAAGGTATGGCTACACCTTC
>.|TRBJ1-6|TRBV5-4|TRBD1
CASSLVVDRVPFYNSPLHF
TGTGCCAGCAGCTTGGTCGTGGACAGGGTCCCATTTTATAATTCACCCCTCCACTTT
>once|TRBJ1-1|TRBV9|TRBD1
CASSLHRGSGTEAFF
TGTGCCAGCAGCCTACACAGGGGTTCGGGCACTGAAGCTTTCTTT
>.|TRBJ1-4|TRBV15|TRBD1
CATSRDSGGETNEKLFF
TGTGCCACCAGCAGAGATTCAGGGGGAGAGACTAATGAAAAACTGTTTTTT
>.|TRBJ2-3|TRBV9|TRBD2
CASSARSGGASTDTQYF
TGTGCCAGCAGCGCGCGTAGCGGGGGGGCTAGCACAGATACGCAGTATTTT
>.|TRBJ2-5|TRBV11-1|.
CASSLSRDQTQYF
TGTGCCAGCAGCTTATCCAGGGATCAGACCCAGTACTTC
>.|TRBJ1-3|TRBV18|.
CASSPNRQSSGNTIYF
TGTGCCAGCTCACCAAATCGGCAGTCCTCTGGAAACACCATATATTTT
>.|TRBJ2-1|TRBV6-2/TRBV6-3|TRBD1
CASSYGTGTGVAGVLGEQFF
TGTGCCAGCAGTTACGGGACCGGGACAGGGGTGGCAGGGGTCTTAGGAGAGCAGTTCTTC
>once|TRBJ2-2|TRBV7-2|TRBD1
CASSPQGVAGELFF
TGTGCCAGCAGCCCACAGGGGGTGGCCGGGGAGCTGTTTTTT
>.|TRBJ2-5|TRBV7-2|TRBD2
CASSLVGGAGETQYF
TGTGCCAGCAGCTTAGTCGGGGGGGCCGGAGAGACCCAGTACTTC